The present entry profiles one TCR beta chain with its context. Which antigen it targets is not known. This entry belongs to a study of cytomegalovirus exposure and HLA in healthy donors listed by TCRdb under 2017. About the investigation overall: An earlier analysis of 587 of the donors reported about 290 Gb of sequence data and 117 million unique TCR beta sequences from 190 million or so T cells. Approximately 300 gigabases of sequencing data and 70 million to 100 million unique TCR sequences made up an early release that covered about 640 HLA-typed donors. The genetic ancestry cluster associated with self-reported Caucasian donors included about four fifths of the roughly 400 genotyped donors. The study was designed to test whether signatures of past pathogen exposure could be identified by cataloging public T cell receptors. Using immunosequencing, the study profiled T cell repertoires from 640 or so subjects and related those repertoires to cytomegalovirus serostatus. A separate validation cohort of about 110 different subjects was used in addition to the roughly 700-subject first cohort. The study combined high-throughput TCR immunosequencing, statistical association of individual TCRs with disease status, and machine learning to predict cytomegalovirus infection status. A later analysis re-examined previously published TCR beta repertoires from about 700 donors and added high-resolution HLA genotyping to investigate patterns of TCR occurrence. The later analysis used no new phenotypic data to find candidate immune exposures, relying instead on TCR beta sequences and their occurrence across donors. In an earlier analysis of roughly 600 of the donors, high-throughput TCR beta sequencing was used to judge whether each TCR beta V gene segment behaved as functional or pseudogenic. Donor age, sex, ethnicity and CMV serostatus were compiled together with the repertoire data. A later genetic analysis used genome-wide SNP genotypes for 398 of the 666 donors, treating that subset as a discovery cohort. Every repertoire in the discovery cohort had been generated on one and the same sequencing platform. Class I and class II HLA loci were covered by the typing at four-digit resolution. The number of donors typed differed by locus, with 629-630 for A, B, C, DRB1 and DQB1, more than 500 for DQA1, approximately 580 for DPA1, and 450 to 480 for DPB1. Roughly 5 DR-DQ haplotypes were handled as single units for association and clustering because linkage in the cohort was strong. Across approximately 400 genotyped donors of the cohort, an average of approximately 220,000 unique TCR beta nucleotide sequences per donor were sequenced, and 15% to 20% of those sequences were non-productive.

General study outcomes and caveats: A later genetic analysis associated a missense DCLRE1C variant with V-gene and J-gene trimming of TCR beta chains, and an independent cohort replicated the association. According to a later analysis, parvovirus B19, influenza, CMV and Epstein-Barr virus appeared linked to several top co-occurrence clusters. According to a later genetic analysis, donors in an Asian-associated ancestry cluster had fewer N-insertions in productive TCRs than the roughly 660-donor mean. Because some donors lacked HLA typing at each locus, the association tests relied only on the typed subset. In both the original and validation cohorts, the classifier was reported to diagnose cytomegalovirus status with high specificity and sensitivity. It was suggested by the authors that the approach could potentially be generalized to other disease states and immunological phenotypes. Immune exposure information for the cohort was limited to CMV serostatus. In a later analysis, HLA-associated TCR beta chains showed more clonal expansion and lower generation probabilities than non-associated chains that were equally common. While some public TCRs were present in many individuals, most TCR sequences turned up only very rarely across donors. The 87-base-pair reads could not distinguish some IMGT-functional V segments, including TRBV6-2 and TRBV6-3, so those segments were excluded. In a later analysis, the rate of TCR association differed among HLA loci, with DRB1 alleles having the most associated TCRs and HLA-C alleles having the fewest. A cluster of highly shared sequence variants was judged likely to be a technical artifact of the sequencing pipeline. A further reported finding was that TCR beta sequences accurately predicted the HLA-A and HLA-B alleles for most subjects in the first cohort. Correlated functional status among segregating V segments might be attributable to linkage disequilibrium, but an unknown experimental factor could not be ruled out. The cohort was sequenced for TCR beta chains only, and without alpha or paired-chain data the features that could be detected were limited. The study gave a list of about 150 TCR beta chains associated with cytomegalovirus. Presence/absence analyses assumed roughly uniform sequencing depth across donors, an assumption that may not hold. In a later analysis, most CMV-associated TCR beta chains were found to appear HLA-restricted, with HLA associations seemingly driven largely by CMV exposure. Around 16 rarely observed V segments, including chromosome 9 orphons, were excluded from the earlier analysis of a few hundred of the donors because counts were too low. Three of the identified cytomegalovirus-associated TCR beta chains were confirmed in vitro to be specific for cytomegalovirus antigens. Broadly in line with IMGT annotations, most TCR beta V segments showed up in productive rearrangements about 87% or about 30% of the time in an earlier analysis of several hundred of the donors. Specific HLA alleles were associated with roughly 16,000 TCR beta sequences at a false discovery rate of 0.05 in a later analysis. When HLA alleles, especially DR and DQ, strongly co-occurred, attributing TCR associations to individual alleles was difficult.

The germline V gene provides CDR1 MNHNS and CDR2 SASEGT. Unmatched junction bases come to 4, with V trimmed by 5 bases and J by 7 bases. Counted from cysteine to phenylalanine, this CDR3 has 13 amino acids. Only the CDR3 portion is preserved as DNA: 39 bases, with reading frame beginning at the first base. In total, just over 650 healthy bone marrow donors made up the cohort. At the time of sampling, all cohort members were nominally healthy, though unrecorded immune exposures were likely present. The donor was CMV seronegative and belonged to the group of 350 to 400 seronegative cohort members. A peripheral blood sample was collected from each donor, and TCR beta sequencing was performed on peripheral blood mononuclear cells. Genomic DNA extraction from the blood cell samples was performed with the Qiagen DNeasy Blood Extraction Kit. The library came from the immunoSEQ multiplex PCR assay. A mixture of 60 forward primers for TCR Vbeta segments and 13 reverse primers for TCR Jbeta segments was used in the multiplex PCR. The CDR3 region of rearranged TCR beta genes was amplified from genomic DNA with a multiplex PCR assay. Amplified TCR beta libraries were sequenced as 87-base-pair reads on the Illumina HiSeq System. The study's processing was this. A later analysis tallied 70 million to 100 million unique TCR beta chains across the roughly 610 repertoires, and roughly 11 million of those chains were shared by two or more donors. Raw reads were error-corrected and collapsed into unique sequences with a nearest-neighbor algorithm that merged closely related sequences to remove PCR and sequencing errors. V, D and J gene segments were assigned by aligning CDR3 sequences to IMGT reference sequences. For a sequence to be retained, at least a six-nucleotide match to both a V gene segment and a J gene segment was required. Rearrangements were classified as productive when the CDR3 lacked stop codons and remained in frame with V and J, and all other rearrangements were classified as non-productive. Following IMGT convention, CDR3 was defined as the stretch from the second conserved V-encoded cysteine to the conserved J-encoded phenylalanine. The earlier analysis of about 590 of the donors excluded sequences that lacked an unambiguous match to a single V gene segment. An earlier analysis of approximately 590 of the donors called V segments functional above 56.7% productive rearrangements and segregating when the between-donor standard deviation exceeded 5%. A statistical classification framework was developed to diagnose cytomegalovirus status using the catalog of TCR beta chain sequences. A later analysis assigned V and J genes by comparing TCR nucleotide sequences with IMGT/GENE-DB human TR gene sequences. The TCRdist pipeline was used in a later analysis to assign CDR3 sequences and most-parsimonious VDJ recombination scenarios. In a later analysis, each TCR beta chain was defined by its CDR3 amino acid sequence together with its V-gene family, and reads without a unique V-gene family were excluded. In a later analysis, several hundred highly shared, low-generation-probability nucleotide sequences were removed to address suspected cross-contamination and a sequencing artifact. For each public chain, a later analysis derived a clonal expansion index from normalized ranks of inferred template counts within each repertoire. In a later analysis, generation probabilities were computed with a VDJ recombination model fitted to out-of-frame rearrangements, and the resulting probabilities were checked against IGoR. In a later analysis, hypergeometric tests were used to score TCR-TCR, TCR-HLA and TCR-CMV co-occurrence, with a repertoire-size bias correction applied to TCR pairs. False discovery rates were estimated in a later analysis by permuting HLA or CMV assignments 20 times. A later analysis grouped co-occurring TCRs with DBSCAN, adding TCRdist sequence similarity when clustering within HLA-allele-positive subsets. For co-occurrence clustering, repertoires with fewer than 30,000 or more than 120,000 public chains were excluded, along with five repertoires with anomalous nucleotide sharing. In its TCRdb copy, this immuneACCESS table keeps in-frame sequences only and misses some clones. Where compared with another copy, unresolved V genes explain less than half of these, and the others have no known cause. From that table come the V and J calls and clone size; the DNA was used to work out D and trimming. The table for this sample shows tens of thousands of clones. Of the sample, about 2.5% falls within the top ten clones.

The sequence was obtained from a female donor in good health and CMV-seronegative. The specimen was PBMCs. The chain employs TRBV6-1 and TRBJ1-1; 10 central nucleotides agree with TRBD1. CDR3 protein: CASSRDRGDEAFF. The nucleotide sequence is given as TGTGCCAGCAGTCGGGACAGGGGCGATGAAGCTTTCTTT.